The 16 T cell receptor beta chains below were found in one sample sequenced in a study of technical replicates of blood from a handful of donors. Method: immunoSEQ multiplex PCR; TCRdb's copy keeps in-frame clones and lacks some. Of under 70,000 clones detected, almost 95% appear once; the ten largest clones hold 0.3% to 0.4%. Specimen: T cells isolated from PBMCs. The receptors were sampled from a human donor in good health.

The chain employs TRBV5-1 and TRBJ2-3; D may be TRBD2 (6 bases). The V and J ends lost 0 bases and 2 bases respectively, with 10 bases between them. Per germline, CDR1 SGHRS and CDR2 YFSETQ. The CDR3 runs to 15 residues. CDR3 sequence reads: CASSLVPGVTDTQYF. DNA for the CDR3: TGCGCCAGCAGCTTGGTTCCGGGAGTCACAGATACGCAGTATTTT.

V gene TRBV12-5 combines with J gene TRBJ2-1; maybe TRBD1 (7 bases). Germline V gene lookup returns CDR1 LGHNT and CDR2 FRNRAP. V gave up 0 bases and J gave up 2 bases, with 11 bases separating them. The CDR3 covers 16 residues. The CDR3 nucleotides read TGTGCTAGTGGTTTGGTACGGGGGACAGCCTACAATGAGCAGTTCTTC. It yields the protein CASGLVRGTAYNEQFF.

The gene calls are TRBV18 and TRBJ2-7, with 9 bases fitting TRBD2. The CDR3 sequence is 14 residues long. V shed 3 bases, J shed 5 bases, and the junction held 5 bases outside the gene matches. The germline gives CDR1 KGHSH, CDR2 LQKENI. CDR3 sequence reads: CASSPSGSYDEQYF. Here the CDR3 DNA reads TGTGCCAGCTCACCTAGCGGGAGTTACGACGAGCAGTACTTC.

The chain links TRBV10-3 to TRBJ1-4, with TRBD1 identical over 10 bases. Trimming at V came to 2 bases and at J to 8 bases, leaving 2 bases not matched to a gene. In germline, CDR1 is ENHRY, CDR2 SYGVKD. The CDR3 covers 14 residues. Here the CDR3 reads CAISEGQGDEKLFF. DNA for the CDR3: TGTGCCATCAGTGAGGGACAGGGGGACGAAAAACTGTTTTTT.

In DNA, the CDR3 is TGTGCCAGCAGCGTAGGTAGCCGCGGATCAAATGAGCAGTTCTTC. Protein product: CASSVGSRGSNEQFF. The chain has TRBV9 and TRBJ2-1, with D hard to call. Germline CDR1 SGDLS, CDR2 YYNGEE. There are 15 residues in the CDR3. Trimming took 0 bases from V and 7 from J, leaving 14 bases between them.

In its sample, this clone was seen once. The gene calls are TRBV9 and TRBJ1-2, with D perhaps TRBD1 (6 bases). The V end was cut by 4 bases, the J end by 6 bases, with 13 bases between. The CDR3 spans 13 residues. Germline CDR1 and CDR2: SGDLS and YYNGEE. CDR3: CASSSGDGHGYTF. CDR3 nucleotides: TGTGCCAGCAGCTCAGGGGACGGGCATGGCTACACCTTC.

The genes are TRBV2 and TRBJ1-5, with a weak D call TRBD1 (5 bases). The CDR3 runs 14 residues. Between the trimmed V and J ends, which lost 6 bases and 6 bases, there was a span of 15 bases. CDR1 SNHLY and CDR2 FYNNEI come from the germline V gene. The CDR3 DNA follows: TGTGCCAGCAGAGTGGGAGGGGCTGGTCAGCCCCAGCATTTT. Translation: CASRVGGAGQPQHF.

This sequence joins TRBV12-5 and TRBJ2-1; TRBD2 matches 9 bases. CDR3 length: 12 amino acids. J gave up 14 bases and V 3 bases, and 5 bases lay outside the gene matches. From germline, CDR1 is LGHNT and CDR2 FRNRAP. In DNA form, the CDR3 reads TGTGCTAGTGGTTTAGAGCGGGGGGAGGAGTTCTTC. This translates into CASGLERGEEFF. Variable domain in full (rest from reference TRBV12-5 and TRBJ2-1): DARVTQTPRHKVTEMGQEVTMRCQPILGHNTVFWYRQTMMQGLELLAYFRNRAPLDDSGMPKDRFSAEMPDATLATLKIQPSEPRDSAVYFCASGLERGEEFFGPGTRLTVL.

The genes are TRBV28 and TRBJ2-7; TRBD2 matches at 14 bases. J gave up 7 bases and V 5 bases, and 4 bases lay outside the gene matches. CDR1 is MDHEN, CDR2 SYDVKM, per germline. The CDR3 extends over 14 amino acids. CDR3 DNA sequence: TGTGCCAGCAGTCCGGGACTAGCGGGAGATGAGCAGTACTTC. This sequence encodes CASSPGLAGDEQYF.

The chain has TRBV18 and TRBJ1-2; TRBD1 matches at 9 bases. Germline values: CDR1 KGHSH, CDR2 LQKENI. There are 15 residues in the CDR3. V shed 6 bases, J shed 4 bases, and the junction held 9 bases outside the gene matches. Written as DNA, the CDR3 is TGTGCCAGCTCTTCGGGACAGGGAAATAGCTATGGCTACACCTTC. This codes for CASSSGQGNSYGYTF.

J is TRBJ1-1 and V is TRBV10-3; no reliable D call. The V end was cut by 0 bases, the J end by 1 base, with 12 bases between. Germline V gene lookup returns CDR1 ENHRY and CDR2 SYGVKD. CDR3 length equals 16 residues. In DNA, the CDR3 is TGTGCCATCAGTGAGTCGATTGTCGGTGGGAACACTGAAGCTTTCTTT. This encodes CAISESIVGGNTEAFF.

This clone was detected once. The chain joins TRBV11-3 to TRBJ2-7; 11 positions agree with TRBD2. Germline values: CDR1 SGHNT, CDR2 YENEEA. Trimming at V came to 2 bases and at J to 6 bases, leaving 0 bases not matched to a gene. The CDR3 sequence is 13 residues long. The CDR3 protein is CASSLLAGGEQYF. The CDR3 nucleotides read TGTGCCAGCAGCTTACTAGCGGGAGGCGAGCAGTACTTC.

The chain is built from TRBV12-5 and TRBJ1-2; a weak D match, TRBD1 (5 bases). The CDR3 covers 12 residues. Germline V lookup: CDR1 LGHNT, CDR2 FRNRAP. V shed 3 bases and J shed 4 bases, with 6 bases lying between them. CDR3 residues: CASGLDSYGYTF. The CDR3 nucleotides are TGTGCTAGTGGTTTAGACAGCTATGGCTACACCTTC.

This clone was seen only a few times. The genes are TRBV27 and TRBJ2-7; D might be TRBD1 (5 bases). The germline gives CDR1 MNHEY, CDR2 SMNVEV (reference sequence). The CDR3 totals 14 residues. Trimming stripped 1 base from V and 3 bases from J, with 10 bases between. CDR3 region: CASSLYLDSYEQYF. The CDR3 region has the DNA TGTGCCAGCAGTTTATACCTTGACAGCTACGAGCAGTACTTC.

V usage is TRBV9 and J usage is TRBJ2-1; TRBD2 matches at 14 bases. After removal of 3 bases from V and 8 bases from J, the junction contained 16 bases not matched to a gene. This CDR3 comprises 19 residues. Germline V gives CDR1 SGDLS, CDR2 YYNGEE. The CDR3 protein is CASSAPGLAGENAKDEQFF. As DNA, the CDR3 is TGTGCCAGCAGCGCTCCGGGACTAGCGGGAGAAAACGCTAAGGATGAGCAGTTCTTC.

V and J are TRBV5-4 and TRBJ1-1, with 7 positions matching TRBD1. The V gene end was trimmed by 4 bases and the J gene end by 5 bases; junction bases not matched to a gene: 5. This CDR3 has 13 amino acids. The germline V gene has CDR1 SGHNT and CDR2 YYREEE (reference sequence). CDR3 bases: TGTGCCAGCAGCCAGGGCAGGGGGACTGAAGCTTTCTTT. As protein: CASSQGRGTEAFF.